The next 21 T cell receptor beta chains were all read from a single sample in a study of T cell responses to AZD1222 COVID-19 vaccine. Clones were sequenced by immunoSEQ multiplex PCR, and TCRdb holds only the in-frame ones, with some missing. The data hold 100,000 to 150,000 clones, with 91% observed a single time. The material sequenced was peripheral blood, taken on day 0 of AZD1222 vaccination. The receptors here all came from an adult in good health.

The V call is TRBV12-3 or TRBV12-4, the J call TRBJ2-7, with no clear D. The length of the CDR3 is 13 residues. Between the trimmed V and J ends, which lost 1 base and 3 bases, there was a span of 7 bases. The CDR3 sequence is CASSLDYNYEQYF. In DNA form, the CDR3 reads TGTGCCAGCAGTTTAGACTATAACTACGAGCAGTACTTC.

V gene TRBV19 combines with J gene TRBJ1-2, with no clear D. V gave up 5 bases and J gave up 8 bases, with 12 bases separating them. The germline V gene encodes CDR1 LNHDA and CDR2 SQIVND (reference sequence). The CDR3 runs to 12 residues. Here the CDR3 reads CASSPSREGYTF. The CDR3 DNA reads TGTGCCAGTAGTCCTAGCCGGGAGGGCTACACCTTC.

In DNA form, the CDR3 reads TGTGCCATCAGCCAGGGGGCCTTTGAAGCTTTCTTT. Translating gives CAISQGAFEAFF. V usage is TRBV10-3 and J usage is TRBJ1-1; 8 nucleotides agree with TRBD1. Trimming removed 6 bases from V and 7 bases from J; junction bases left unmatched: 4. The CDR3 extends over 12 amino acids. Germline lookup yields CDR1 ENHRY and CDR2 SYGVKD.

The gene calls are TRBV6-1 and TRBJ1-1; unclear D gene. The CDR3 extends over 14 amino acids. The V end lost 2 bases, the J end lost 3 bases, and 10 bases lay between the germline ends. Germline V gene lookup returns CDR1 MNHNS and CDR2 SASEGT. The CDR3 sequence is CASSESWLYTEAFF. CDR3 in DNA: TGTGCCAGCAGTGAAAGTTGGCTTTACACTGAAGCTTTCTTT.

Note on this clone: Within the sample, other DNA sequences also encode this same CDR3. J is TRBJ2-1 and V is TRBV5-1, with no clear D. V was shortened by 4 bases and J by 0 bases, with 5 bases between the two germline ends. CDR3 length: 13 residues. CDR1 and CDR2 from the germline V gene are SGHRS and YFSETQ. CDR3 sequence (DNA): TGCGCCAGCAGCCTGAGCTCCTACAATGAGCAGTTCTTC. Protein sequence: CASSLSSYNEQFF.

J is TRBJ1-3 and V is TRBV29-1, with TRBD1 matching over 9 bases. The V segment lost 0 bases and the J segment 6 bases; nucleotides outside the gene matches: 6. Germline lookup yields CDR1 SQVTM and CDR2 ANQGSEA. This CDR3 spans 15 amino acids. The CDR3 coding sequence is TGCAGCGTTGAAGATGACCGGGACAGGGTAAACACCATATATTTT. This gives the protein CSVEDDRDRVNTIYF.

This clone came up a few times. The CDR3 here is CASSQGPRTNEKLFF. For the CDR3, the DNA is TGTGCCAGCAGCCAAGGGCCCCGTACTAATGAAAAACTGTTTTTT. The chain employs TRBV4-2 and TRBJ1-4, with D hard to call. The CDR3 is 15 amino acids. The germline CDR1 and CDR2 sequences are LGHNA and YNFKEQ. Trimming removed 1 base at V and 2 bases at J, with 8 bases between.

The rearrangement uses TRBV7-2 and TRBJ1-5; 9 bases map to TRBD1. CDR1 is SGHTA and CDR2 is FQGNSA in the germline V gene. Trimming cost V 3 bases and J 5 bases; bases outside gene matches: 2. The CDR3 spans 14 residues. The CDR3: CASSLGTGHQPQHF. CDR3 nucleotide sequence: TGTGCCAGCAGCTTGGGGACAGGGCATCAGCCCCAGCATTTT.

The genes are TRBV5-1 and TRBJ2-2; TRBD2 matches 9 bases. The V segment lost 0 bases and the J segment 6 bases; nucleotides outside the gene matches: 3. CDR1 SGHRS and CDR2 YFSETQ come from the germline V gene. This CDR3 has 15 residues. The CDR3 region is CASSLGVAGAGELFF. In DNA, the CDR3 is TGCGCCAGCAGCTTGGGAGTAGCGGGAGCCGGGGAGCTGTTTTTT.

This clone was observed a single time. V and J are TRBV5-5 and TRBJ2-7; D gene uncertain. Trimming removed 2 bases from V and 1 base from J, with 1 base in between. This CDR3 comprises 11 residues. Germline V lookup: CDR1 SGHKS, CDR2 YYEKEE (reference sequence). CDR3 in amino acids: CASSFSYEQYF. CDR3 DNA sequence: TGTGCCAGCAGCTTTTCCTACGAGCAGTACTTC.

This clone appeared once. The V and J genes are TRBV5-6 and TRBJ2-3; the D gene is possibly TRBD1 (6 bases). V gave up 0 bases and J gave up 2 bases, with 10 bases separating them. Germline CDR1 is SGHDT and CDR2 is YYEEEE. The CDR3 runs 15 residues. CDR3 sequence (DNA): TGTGCCAGCAGCTTGGAAGGGGGACCCACAGATACGCAGTATTTT. It encodes CASSLEGGPTDTQYF.

V usage is TRBV20-1 and J usage is TRBJ1-6; D may be TRBD1 (5 bases). Between the trimmed V and J ends, which lost 3 bases and 5 bases, there was a span of 11 bases. Germline CDR1 DFQATT, CDR2 SNEGSKA (reference sequence). There are 14 residues in the CDR3. Written as DNA, the CDR3 is TGCAGTGCTAGTGGGACGGTTGATAATTCACCCCTCCACTTT. This encodes CSASGTVDNSPLHF.

V and J are TRBV2 and TRBJ1-5; 7 bases are a match to TRBD1. This CDR3 spans 14 amino acids. V lost 8 bases and J lost 0; bases outside the gene matches: 4. Germline lookup yields CDR1 SNHLY and CDR2 FYNNEI. The chain's CDR3 is CASGGTVSNQPQHF. The CDR3 bases are TGTGCCAGCGGCGGGACAGTTAGCAATCAGCCCCAGCATTTT.

This chain joins TRBV2 and TRBJ2-1; TRBD1 or TRBD2 may be the D gene (5 bases each). The germline gives CDR1 SNHLY, CDR2 FYNNEI. The CDR3 totals 13 residues. V shed 6 bases and J shed 6 bases, with 12 bases lying between them. The CDR3 is CASSPMGVNEQFF. CDR3 in DNA: TGTGCCAGCAGCCCCATGGGGGTCAATGAGCAGTTCTTC.

The CDR3 reads CAWSTGGLETQYF. The CDR3 region has the DNA TGTGCCTGGAGTACTGGGGGGCTTGAGACCCAGTACTTC. The chain links TRBV30 to TRBJ2-5; D possibly matches TRBD1 or TRBD2 (6 bases each). Per the germline V gene, CDR1 is GTSNPN and CDR2 is SVGIG (reference sequence). The CDR3 consists of 13 residues. Deletions cut 2 bases from V and 5 bases from J, with 12 bases between.

The chain carries TRBV6-2 or TRBV6-3 and TRBJ2-7; TRBD1 agrees at 10 bases. Per germline, CDR1 MNHEY and CDR2 SVGEGT. The J segment lost 3 bases and the V segment lost 4 bases, leaving 15 bases of the junction unmatched. This CDR3 comprises 18 residues. The CDR3 DNA reads as TGTGCCAGCAGTTCCGGACAGGGGGTAGCCTCTCAATACTACGAGCAGTACTTC. It translates to CASSSGQGVASQYYEQYF.

The genes are TRBV18 and TRBJ2-1, with D hard to call. Germline CDR1 is KGHSH and CDR2 is LQKENI. The CDR3 totals 15 residues. Between the trimmed V and J ends, which lost 6 bases and 1 base, there was a span of 13 bases. The CDR3 loop is CASSLQPPSYNEQFF. The CDR3 region has the DNA TGTGCCAGCTCCCTTCAGCCTCCGTCCTACAATGAGCAGTTCTTC.

This chain connects TRBV5-1 to TRBJ2-1; D tentatively reads TRBD1 or TRBD2 (5 bases each). The V end lost 4 bases, the J end lost 12 bases, and 17 bases lay between the germline ends. CDR1 is SGHRS and CDR2 is YFSETQ in the germline V gene. The CDR3 totals 13 residues. CDR3 in amino acids: CASSRELLGTQFF. CDR3 nucleotide sequence: TGCGCCAGCAGCCGTGAGTTGTTGGGGACGCAGTTCTTC. Complete variable domain (other parts from reference TRBV5-1 and TRBJ2-1): KAGVTQTPRYLIKTRGQQVTLSCSPISGHRSVSWYQQTPGQGLQFLFEYFSETQRNKGNFPGRFSGRQFSNSRSEMNVSTLELGDSALYLCASSRELLGTQFFGPGTRLTVL.

CDR3 nucleotide sequence: TGTGCCAGCAGCCAATTCGGGGGGAACACTGAAGCTTTCTTT. Translating it yields CASSQFGGNTEAFF. The chain joins TRBV3-1 (or the pseudogene TRBV3-2) to TRBJ1-1, with TRBD1 as a possible D gene (5 bases). From germline, CDR1 is LGHDT and CDR2 YNNKEL (reference sequence). The length of the CDR3 is 14 residues. Trimming pared 2 bases from V and 1 base from J, leaving 8 bases between.

This sequence joins TRBV2 and TRBJ2-1; D not certain. Trimming left V 2 bases short and J 4 bases short, with 6 bases between. The length of the CDR3 is 13 residues. Looked up from germline, CDR1 is SNHLY and CDR2 is FYNNEI. The CDR3 sequence: CASSELRYNEQFF. Here the CDR3 DNA reads TGTGCCAGCAGTGAACTTAGATACAATGAGCAGTTCTTC. The whole variable domain, remainder taken from reference TRBV2 and TRBJ2-1, is EPEVTQTPSHQVTQMGQEVILRCVPISNHLYFYWYRQILGQKVEFLVSFYNNEISEKSEIFDDQFSVERPDGSNFTLKIRSTKLEDSAMYFCASSELRYNEQFFGPGTRLTVL.

V and J are TRBV6-5 and TRBJ2-7, with D possibly TRBD2 on 6 matching bases. CDR3 length: 16 amino acids. Germline assignment: CDR1 MNHEY and CDR2 SVGAGI. Trimming cost V 2 bases and J 7 bases, with 21 bases left between them. The CDR3 coding sequence is TGTGCCAGCAGTTACGCGAGCGCGGGACTCCTCAGGGAGCAGTACTTC. This codes for CASSYASAGLLREQYF.